The clone carrying this T cell receptor beta chain has only a few counts. The sample comes from a study of human T cells and chemical hapten exposure. Time point given: pre-sensitization, week 0. Treatment noted: therapeutic diphenylcyclopropenone sensitization with weekly scalp DPC. The CDR3 contains 12 residues. Germline V lookup: CDR1 DFQATT, CDR2 SNEGSKA (reference sequence). V was shortened by 6 bases and J by 5 bases, with 13 bases between the two germline ends. Separate cDNA molecules received unique molecular identifiers, which the library attached to them. MiXCR was run by TCRdb on the RACE reads, yielding one entry per CDR3 protein. The table has 250,000 or so distinct CDR3 sequences, around 7.3% seen once; the top ten hold 0.9% to 1.5%.

Source: whole blood, taken in connection with sensitization to the hapten diphenylcyclopropenone (DPC). The origin of this receptor is a man between 18 and 35 years old with alopecia areata. Some clones in this sample may be carry-over from other donors' samples. The chain couples TRBV20-1 to TRBJ1-1; D is perhaps TRBD1 (6 bases). CDR3 protein: CSARQGSTEAFF. The CDR3 nucleotides read TGCAGTGCACGGCAGGGGAGTACTGAAGCTTTCTTT.